This T cell receptor beta chain stems from a study of response to subunit inactivated influenza vaccine. TCRdb independently ran MiXCR on the RT-PCR reads; one entry per CDR3 protein. The sample shows roughly 520,000 distinct CDR3 sequences, 25% of them seen only once. Trimming cost V 6 bases and J 7 bases; bases outside gene matches: 16. The CDR3 runs to 15 residues. Germline-derived CDR1 and CDR2 are DFQATT and SNEGSKA (reference sequence). Whole-study results and caveats: With each seasonal influenza vaccination, the authors suggested, few new T cells are recruited.

Note on this clonotype: Its antigen is still unknown.

This clonotype originated in a man aged 45-60 years who received an inactivated influenza vaccine. The V gene is TRBV20-1, the J gene TRBJ1-2; 8 bases fit TRBD1. The sequencing here drew on CD4+ T cells sorted from PBMCs, taken 4 to 6 days after vaccination. The CDR3, as DNA: TGCAGTGCCCAAGTGGGTGGGCAGGGGGCCGGTGGCTACACCTTC. It is translated as CSAQVGGQGAGGYTF.